The 4 T cell receptor beta chains reported below all come from one sample, sequenced in a study of blood T cells in healthy people across ages. Next came a second PCR, run for about 7 to 11 cycles, which used a sample-barcoded 5' primer along with a J-beta primer mix. MiXCR was run by TCRdb on the 5' RACE reads, yielding one entry per CDR3 protein. This table holds about 760,000 distinct CDR3 sequences, roughly 25% found once. These records were also assigned to another study, of T cells of mothers and their children.

Source material: blood. All receptors derive from a boy aged 10-17 years in good health.

This rearrangement joins TRBV4-1 to TRBJ1-2; the match to TRBD1 covers 8 bases. The V gene's germline CDR1 is MGHRA and CDR2 YSYEKL. CDR3 length equals 16 residues. Trimming at V came to 4 bases and at J to 5 bases, leaving 12 bases not matched to a gene. In nucleotides, the CDR3 is TGCGCCAGCAGCCGGGTGACAGGGGATTACGAGTATGGCTACACCTTC. This encodes CASSRVTGDYEYGYTF.

This clonotype appeared a few times. This chain links TRBV27 with TRBJ2-7; 9 bases are a match to TRBD2. This CDR3 is 14 amino acids long. With V trimmed by 8 bases and J by 6 bases, 11 bases remained unmatched. Germline V gene lookup returns CDR1 MNHEY and CDR2 SMNVEV (reference sequence). CDR3 in amino acids: CASGQTAGGVEQYF. In DNA, the CDR3 is TGTGCCAGCGGCCAAACGGCGGGAGGGGTCGAGCAGTACTTC.

The chain combines TRBV4-1 with TRBJ2-2, with D uncertain. CDR3 length equals 15 residues. Per germline, CDR1 MGHRA and CDR2 YSYEKL. V shed 1 base and J shed 0 bases, with 6 bases lying between them. The CDR3 sequence: CASSQAKANTGELFF. DNA of the CDR3: TGCGCCAGCAGCCAAGCGAAGGCGAACACCGGGGAGCTGTTTTTT.

The V gene is TRBV4-3, the J gene TRBJ2-1, with no clear D. The end of the DNA aligns better with TRBJ2-7, so the J call may be wrong. The germline V gene has CDR1 LGHNA and CDR2 YSLEER. The CDR3 is 15 residues long. The CDR3 nucleotides are TGCGCCAGCAGCCAAGATAATGCAGCCTCCTACGAGCAGTACTTC. Amino acid sequence: CASSQDNAASYEQYF.